This T cell receptor (beta chain) derives from a study of blood T cells in healthy people across ages. Study-level results: It was held that the diversity estimates obtained from one million T cells were underestimates. Whereas aged donors had fewer naive CD4+ cells, long-lived donors had more of them and higher diversity.

Alongside a J-beta primer mix, a sample-barcoded 5' primer served in a second PCR lasting roughly 6 to 11 cycles. TCRdb re-called the 5' RACE reads through MiXCR, storing one row per CDR3 protein. The sample contains hundreds of thousands of distinct CDR3 sequences, 58% of which appear only once. On this clonotype: The antigen is not known.

The CDR3 loop spans 15 amino acids. The sequencing sample was made of blood. This receptor was obtained from a man in his sixties in good health. The J gene is TRBJ2-4, the V gene TRBV21-1; no DNA check was done on the table's D call, TRBD2. TRBV21-1 is assigned pseudogene status. This CDR3 is CASSALNLAKNIQYF. In DNA form, the CDR3 reads TGTGCCAGCAGCGCCCTCAACCTAGCCAAAAACATTCAGTACTTC.